This is a list of T cell receptor beta chains from one sample in a study of blood T cell repertoires in COVID-19. Assay used: immunoSEQ multiplex PCR; TCRdb lists only in-frame clones, some missing. The sample contains about 360,000 clones, roughly 87% of which appear only once. The specimen sequenced was PBMCs or T cells enriched from blood (not recorded which). Source of these receptors: a middle-aged woman with acute COVID-19. The CDR3 runs from the conserved cysteine through the conserved F or W. Each record gives: clone size, V gene, D gene, J gene, CDR3 DNA, CDR3 protein. The D gene is left open where the match is weak. Size is omitted from some rows. Given values are once, few, many or a class for expanded clones.

abundance: NA
v_gene: TRBV6-5
d_gene: NA
j_gene: TRBJ1-1
CDR3nt: TGTGCCAGCAGTAGGACAGACACTGAAGCTTTCTTT
CDR3aa: CASSRTDTEAFF

abundance: once
v_gene: TRBV14
d_gene: TRBD1
j_gene: TRBJ1-1
CDR3nt: TGTGCCAGCAGTCGACAGGGGGCGATCACTGAAGCTTTCTTT
CDR3aa: CASSRQGAITEAFF

abundance: NA
v_gene: TRBV20-1
d_gene: TRBD2
j_gene: TRBJ2-3
CDR3nt: TGCAGTGCTAGTGGCGGGGGGGGCACAGATACGCAGTATTTT
CDR3aa: CSASGGGGTDTQYF

abundance: NA
v_gene: TRBV25-1
d_gene: TRBD2
j_gene: TRBJ2-3
CDR3nt: TGTGCCAGCAGTGAATATTTTCTAGCGGGGGACCTCACAGATACGCAGTATTTT
CDR3aa: CASSEYFLAGDLTDTQYF

abundance: NA
v_gene: TRBV2
d_gene: TRBD1
j_gene: TRBJ1-1
CDR3nt: TGTGCCAGCAGTGGAGGGGGCTTTGATGAAGCTTTCTTT
CDR3aa: CASSGGGFDEAFF

abundance: NA
v_gene: TRBV30
d_gene: NA
j_gene: TRBJ2-5
CDR3nt: TGTGCCTGGAATAGGCGGGGGCTAGAGACCCAGTACTTC
CDR3aa: CAWNRRGLETQYF

abundance: NA
v_gene: TRBV4-2
d_gene: TRBD1
j_gene: TRBJ1-5
CDR3nt: TGTGCCAGCAGCCGAAACAGGGGGCTGGCTCAGCCCCAGCATTTT
CDR3aa: CASSRNRGLAQPQHF

abundance: NA
v_gene: TRBV18
d_gene: NA
j_gene: TRBJ2-7
CDR3nt: TGTGCCAGCTCACTCGGGACACTCTCCTACGAGCAGTACTTC
CDR3aa: CASSLGTLSYEQYF

abundance: once
v_gene: TRBV6-5
d_gene: TRBD1
j_gene: TRBJ2-7
CDR3nt: TGTGCCAGCAGAGCGACAGGGGGCTCCTACGAGCAGTACTTC
CDR3aa: CASRATGGSYEQYF

abundance: NA
v_gene: TRBV18
d_gene: NA
j_gene: TRBJ1-2
CDR3nt: TGTGCCAGCTCGCAACTTACAGTGGAGGGGGGCTACACCTTC
CDR3aa: CASSQLTVEGGYTF

abundance: NA
v_gene: TRBV19
d_gene: NA
j_gene: TRBJ2-7
CDR3nt: TGTGCCACAGCAGCGGGTCTCTCCTACGAGCAGTACTTC
CDR3aa: CATAAGLSYEQYF

abundance: few
v_gene: TRBV29-1
d_gene: TRBD1
j_gene: TRBJ1-2
CDR3nt: TGCAGCGTTGAGGCCGGGACAGGGGGTGTCTATGGCTACACCTTC
CDR3aa: CSVEAGTGGVYGYTF

abundance: once
v_gene: TRBV4-1
d_gene: TRBD1
j_gene: TRBJ1-2
CDR3nt: TGCGCCAGCAGCGGGACAGGGAACTATGGCTACACCTTC
CDR3aa: CASSGTGNYGYTF

abundance: NA
v_gene: TRBV2
d_gene: TRBD2
j_gene: TRBJ2-7
CDR3nt: TGTGCCAGCAGCGGGGCTAGCGGGGGCCAGCAGTACTTC
CDR3aa: CASSGASGGQQYF

abundance: NA
v_gene: TRBV11-2
d_gene: NA
j_gene: TRBJ1-3
CDR3nt: TGTGCCAGCAGCTTCGGCTCTGGAAACACCATATATTTT
CDR3aa: CASSFGSGNTIYF

abundance: NA
v_gene: TRBV9
d_gene: TRBD1
j_gene: TRBJ1-2
CDR3nt: TGTGCCAGCAGCGCCAAACAGGGGCCGACTATAACTAACTATGGCTACACCTTC
CDR3aa: CASSAKQGPTITNYGYTF

abundance: NA
v_gene: TRBV6-5
d_gene: NA
j_gene: TRBJ1-2
CDR3nt: TGTGCCAGCAGCCGACAGACTAACTATGGCTACACCTTC
CDR3aa: CASSRQTNYGYTF

abundance: NA
v_gene: TRBV24-1
d_gene: TRBD1
j_gene: TRBJ2-1
CDR3nt: TGTGCCACCAGTGAGACTGCAGGGGGCCCTTTTTACAATGAGCAGTTCTTC
CDR3aa: CATSETAGGPFYNEQFF

abundance: NA
v_gene: TRBV6-5
d_gene: TRBD1
j_gene: TRBJ1-4
CDR3nt: TGTGCCAGCAGACCACCGGGGGACAGGGCAACAAAACTGTTTTTT
CDR3aa: CASRPPGDRATKLFF

abundance: NA
v_gene: TRBV7-2
d_gene: NA
j_gene: TRBJ2-3
CDR3nt: TGTGCCAGCAGCTTATTCCCCGGTACCACAGATACGCAGTATTTT
CDR3aa: CASSLFPGTTDTQYF

abundance: once
v_gene: TRBV5-1
d_gene: TRBD1
j_gene: TRBJ1-1
CDR3nt: TGCGCCAGCAGCCCCACAGGGGGTGCGCCTGAAGCTTTCTTT
CDR3aa: CASSPTGGAPEAFF

abundance: NA
v_gene: TRBV27
d_gene: TRBD1
j_gene: TRBJ2-1
CDR3nt: TGTGCCAGCAGTTTAGACAGGGTTGAGCAGTTCTTC
CDR3aa: CASSLDRVEQFF

abundance: NA
v_gene: TRBV20-1
d_gene: TRBD1
j_gene: TRBJ1-5
CDR3nt: TGCAGTGCTAGTCACAGGGGATCCTATAGCAATCAGCCCCAGCATTTT
CDR3aa: CSASHRGSYSNQPQHF

abundance: NA
v_gene: TRBV5-1
d_gene: TRBD2
j_gene: TRBJ2-1
CDR3nt: TGCGCCAGCAGCCAGACTAGCGGGGGAGGTGAGCAGTTCTTC
CDR3aa: CASSQTSGGGEQFF

abundance: NA
v_gene: TRBV2
d_gene: NA
j_gene: TRBJ1-6
CDR3nt: TGTGCCAGCAGTGGGGGGGAGAGTCCCTATAATTCACCCCTCCACTTT
CDR3aa: CASSGGESPYNSPLHF

abundance: NA
v_gene: TRBV12-3/TRBV12-4
d_gene: NA
j_gene: TRBJ1-1
CDR3nt: TGTGCCAGCAGTTTTTGGGGGGGCACTGAAGCTTTCTTT
CDR3aa: CASSFWGGTEAFF

abundance: NA
v_gene: TRBV11-2
d_gene: NA
j_gene: TRBJ1-2
CDR3nt: TGTGCCAGCAGCTTGGGCAGGGGTGCCTATGGCTACACCTTC
CDR3aa: CASSLGRGAYGYTF

abundance: NA
v_gene: TRBV5-3
d_gene: TRBD2
j_gene: TRBJ2-7
CDR3nt: TGTGCCAGAAGCCATAGGACTAGCGGGGGCGAAAGCTCCTACGAGCAGTACTTC
CDR3aa: CARSHRTSGGESSYEQYF

abundance: NA
v_gene: TRBV9
d_gene: TRBD1
j_gene: TRBJ1-5
CDR3nt: TGTGCCAGCAGCGCCGGACAGGGATTATATCAGCCCCAGCATTTT
CDR3aa: CASSAGQGLYQPQHF

abundance: NA
v_gene: TRBV2
d_gene: TRBD2
j_gene: TRBJ2-3
CDR3nt: TGTGCCAGCACGGGTAGCGGGGGGGCAGGCACAGATACGCAGTATTTT
CDR3aa: CASTGSGGAGTDTQYF

abundance: NA
v_gene: TRBV5-6
d_gene: NA
j_gene: TRBJ2-1
CDR3nt: TGTGCCAGCGGAGGGACTTTTGACAATGAGCAGTTCTTC
CDR3aa: CASGGTFDNEQFF

abundance: NA
v_gene: TRBV4-1
d_gene: TRBD1
j_gene: TRBJ1-2
CDR3nt: TGCGCCAGCAGCCAAGGGACAGGGTCCGCAAACTATGGCTACACCTTC
CDR3aa: CASSQGTGSANYGYTF

abundance: NA
v_gene: TRBV19
d_gene: TRBD2
j_gene: TRBJ2-3
CDR3nt: TGTGCCAGTAGTACGCTGACTAGCGGGGGGGTTCAAGATACGCAGTATTTT
CDR3aa: CASSTLTSGGVQDTQYF

abundance: NA
v_gene: TRBV2
d_gene: NA
j_gene: TRBJ1-6
CDR3nt: TGTGCCAGCCACCGGGACAACTTTGCCCTCCACTTT
CDR3aa: CASHRDNFALHF

abundance: NA
v_gene: TRBV3-1/TRBV3-2
d_gene: TRBD1
j_gene: TRBJ2-4
CDR3nt: TGTGCCAGCAGGCTACAGGGGGCCAAAAACATTCAGTACTTC
CDR3aa: CASRLQGAKNIQYF

abundance: NA
v_gene: TRBV5-1
d_gene: TRBD1
j_gene: TRBJ1-5
CDR3nt: TGCGCCAGCAGCTTGGACGTAGGGGGCTCCCAGCCCCAGCATTTT
CDR3aa: CASSLDVGGSQPQHF

abundance: NA
v_gene: TRBV6-5
d_gene: TRBD2
j_gene: TRBJ2-7
CDR3nt: TGTGCCAGCACAGCGGGAATAGACGAGCAGTACTTC
CDR3aa: CASTAGIDEQYF

abundance: NA
v_gene: TRBV12-3/TRBV12-4
d_gene: TRBD1
j_gene: TRBJ2-5
CDR3nt: TGTGCCAGCATGACAGGGGGAGAGACCCAGTACTTC
CDR3aa: CASMTGGETQYF

abundance: NA
v_gene: TRBV5-6
d_gene: NA
j_gene: TRBJ1-3
CDR3nt: TGTGCCAGCAGCTTCCAGGAAGACACCATATATTTT
CDR3aa: CASSFQEDTIYF

abundance: once
v_gene: TRBV29-1
d_gene: NA
j_gene: TRBJ1-4
CDR3nt: TGCAGCGCCGAGGGAGGTGAAAAACTGTTTTTT
CDR3aa: CSAEGGEKLFF

abundance: once
v_gene: TRBV20-1
d_gene: NA
j_gene: TRBJ2-3
CDR3nt: TGCAGTGCTAGTAACCAACGAGGCGATACGCAGTATTTT
CDR3aa: CSASNQRGDTQYF

abundance: NA
v_gene: TRBV29-1
d_gene: NA
j_gene: TRBJ2-5
CDR3nt: TGCAGCGTTGAAGTACGGGGAAAAGAGACCCAGTACTTC
CDR3aa: CSVEVRGKETQYF

abundance: NA
v_gene: TRBV5-4
d_gene: NA
j_gene: TRBJ2-7
CDR3nt: TGTGCCAGCGCCGCTGGAGACTACGAGCAGTACTTC
CDR3aa: CASAAGDYEQYF

abundance: few
v_gene: TRBV2
d_gene: TRBD1
j_gene: TRBJ2-6
CDR3nt: TGTGCCAGCCTCAAAGGACAGGGGGTGTATACCCGCGGGGCCAACGTCCTGACTTTC
CDR3aa: CASLKGQGVYTRGANVLTF

abundance: NA
v_gene: TRBV6-2/TRBV6-3
d_gene: NA
j_gene: TRBJ2-2
CDR3nt: TGTGCCAGCAGTCCCTGGGGGCCTAGTGTCGGGGAGCTGTTTTTT
CDR3aa: CASSPWGPSVGELFF

abundance: NA
v_gene: TRBV5-1
d_gene: NA
j_gene: TRBJ1-4
CDR3nt: TGCGCCAGCAGCAACCCCCGGGTCAATAATGAAAAACTGTTTTTT
CDR3aa: CASSNPRVNNEKLFF

abundance: NA
v_gene: TRBV5-4
d_gene: NA
j_gene: TRBJ2-7
CDR3nt: TGTGCCAGCAGCTTGGCTACGGGGGGCCCCTACGAGCAGTACTTC
CDR3aa: CASSLATGGPYEQYF

abundance: NA
v_gene: TRBV19
d_gene: TRBD1
j_gene: TRBJ1-5
CDR3nt: TGTGCCAGTAGTATTACAGGGGGCAATCAGCCCCAGCATTTT
CDR3aa: CASSITGGNQPQHF

abundance: few
v_gene: TRBV19
d_gene: TRBD1
j_gene: TRBJ2-7
CDR3nt: TGTGCCAGTAGTATAGACCGGACAGGAGCCTACGAGCAGTACTTC
CDR3aa: CASSIDRTGAYEQYF

abundance: once
v_gene: TRBV7-9
d_gene: TRBD1
j_gene: TRBJ1-5
CDR3nt: TGTGCCAGCAGCTTAGCGCTGTCAGGGGGCGCGCCCAATCAGCCCCAGCATTTT
CDR3aa: CASSLALSGGAPNQPQHF

abundance: NA
v_gene: TRBV19
d_gene: TRBD2
j_gene: TRBJ2-1
CDR3nt: TGTGCCAGTAGTAGACTAGCGGGGGGGCCGGGCAATGAGCAGTTCTTC
CDR3aa: CASSRLAGGPGNEQFF

abundance: NA
v_gene: TRBV2
d_gene: TRBD2
j_gene: TRBJ2-2
CDR3nt: TGTGCCAGCAGTTTGATTGGGACTAGCAGCACCGGGGAGCTGTTTTTT
CDR3aa: CASSLIGTSSTGELFF

abundance: once
v_gene: TRBV5-4
d_gene: NA
j_gene: TRBJ1-4
CDR3nt: TGTGCCAGCAAAAGGGGGATACGTGAAAAACTGTTTTTT
CDR3aa: CASKRGIREKLFF

abundance: NA
v_gene: TRBV27
d_gene: NA
j_gene: TRBJ1-1
CDR3nt: TGTGCCAGCAGTTATGGCAGTAACACTGAAGCTTTCTTT
CDR3aa: CASSYGSNTEAFF

abundance: NA
v_gene: TRBV2
d_gene: NA
j_gene: TRBJ2-7
CDR3nt: TGTGCCAGCAGTGAGAGGTCCGGGGGGCCAGGGGAGCAGTACTTC
CDR3aa: CASSERSGGPGEQYF

abundance: NA
v_gene: TRBV7-2
d_gene: TRBD2
j_gene: TRBJ2-7
CDR3nt: TGTGCCAGCAGCTTAGTTAGGCTAGCGGGTCCGTCCTACGAGCAGTACTTC
CDR3aa: CASSLVRLAGPSYEQYF

abundance: NA
v_gene: TRBV9
d_gene: NA
j_gene: TRBJ2-1
CDR3nt: TGTGCCAGCAGCGTAGGTGGGGGGACGGAGCAGTTCTTC
CDR3aa: CASSVGGGTEQFF

abundance: NA
v_gene: TRBV10-2
d_gene: NA
j_gene: TRBJ2-5
CDR3nt: TGCGCCAGCAGTTCGACTTCCGTACAAGAGACCCAGTACTTC
CDR3aa: CASSSTSVQETQYF

abundance: NA
v_gene: TRBV4-2
d_gene: NA
j_gene: TRBJ2-3
CDR3nt: TGTGCCAGCAGCCAAGGCGACTTCCCTAGCACAGATACGCAGTATTTT
CDR3aa: CASSQGDFPSTDTQYF